The rows below give T cell receptor beta chains drawn from one sample of a study of T-cell memory formation after mild COVID-19. Via MiXCR, TCRdb re-called the 5' RACE reads, giving one row per CDR3 protein. This table has approximately 430,000 distinct CDR3 sequences, about 25% appearing once. Sample: PBMCs or a T cell subset sorted from them (not recorded which). These receptors originate from an adult woman who had mild COVID-19 (a few samples of this study predate the infection). Cell type and time point are not known. The CDR3 runs from the conserved cysteine through the conserved F or W. A D gene is named only where the DNA matches it firmly. Clone size, where shown, is once, few, many, or a class for clones that have expanded.

v_call,clone_size,d_call,cdr3_length,j_call,cdr3_nt,cdr3_aa
TRBV2,NA,NA,12,TRBJ2-1,TGTGCCAGCAGGAGAATAGACAATGAGCAGTTCTTC,CASRRIDNEQFF
TRBV5-1,NA,NA,12,TRBJ2-7,TGCGCCAGCAGCTTGGAAAGGTACGAGCAGTACTTC,CASSLERYEQYF
TRBV6-1,few,NA,15,TRBJ2-3,TGTGCCACCACCCGGAGGACGGCTAGCACAGATACGCAGTATTTT,CATTRRTASTDTQYF
TRBV15,NA,NA,15,TRBJ2-1,TGTGCCACCAGCAGATCCCAGGGGGGGGCCAATGAGCAGTTCTTC,CATSRSQGGANEQFF
TRBV11-2,NA,TRBD2,21,TRBJ2-6,TGTGCCAGCAGTCACCGGGGGACTAGCGGGAGGTCGGTCTCTGGGGCCAACGTCCTGACTTTC,CASSHRGTSGRSVSGANVLTF
TRBV4-2,NA,NA,17,TRBJ2-5,TGTGCCAGCAGCCAAGATCGTCCGGGAGCGAAGGAAGAGACCCAGTACTTC,CASSQDRPGAKEETQYF
TRBV20-1,NA,NA,14,TRBJ2-5,TGCAGTGCTTCGGCCCTGTTTACCGGGGAGACCCAGTACTTC,CSASALFTGETQYF
TRBV5-1,NA,NA,13,TRBJ1-2,TGCGCCAGCAGCTTGGACCACGGGGGTGGCTACACCTTC,CASSLDHGGGYTF
TRBV15,NA,NA,15,TRBJ1-3,TGTGCCACCAGCAGAGGACAGGCCTCTGGAAACACCATATATTTT,CATSRGQASGNTIYF
TRBV30,NA,TRBD1,16,TRBJ1-3,TGTGCCTGGAGTCCGGGACAGAGGATTTATGGAAACACCATATATTTT,CAWSPGQRIYGNTIYF
TRBV2,NA,NA,13,TRBJ1-1,TGTGCCAGCAATTTGCCCGGGAACACTGAAGCTTTCTTT,CASNLPGNTEAFF
TRBV11-2,NA,TRBD1,15,TRBJ2-1,TGTGCCAGCAGCCCAGACAGGGGCGGTTACAATGAGCAGTTCTTC,CASSPDRGGYNEQFF
TRBV7-2,NA,TRBD2,15,TRBJ2-3,TGTGCCAGCACTAGCGGGGGGGCCACTACAGATACGCAGTATTTT,CASTSGGATTDTQYF
TRBV7-3,few,TRBD2,16,TRBJ2-3,TGTGCCAGCAGTCCTACCGGGACTAGGACCACAGATACGCAGTATTTT,CASSPTGTRTTDTQYF
TRBV4-1,NA,TRBD2,17,TRBJ2-2,TGCGCCAGCAGCCCCGGTGGACTAGCGGGCATCACCGGGGAGCTGTTTTTT,CASSPGGLAGITGELFF
TRBV7-2,many,NA,17,TRBJ2-3,TGTGCCAGCAGCTCCTCCCGGCTCGGCCATTCACGTGATACGCAGTATTTT,CASSSSRLGHSRDTQYF
TRBV6-6,few,TRBD1,14,TRBJ1-1,TGTGCCACTACAGGGGGCGCGTTAGGGACTGAAGCTTTCTTT,CATTGGALGTEAFF
TRBV7-8,few,TRBD2,14,TRBJ2-1,TGTGCCAGCAGCTCTAGCGGGGGGGCTCATGAGCAGTTCTTC,CASSSSGGAHEQFF
TRBV4-2,NA,TRBD1,14,TRBJ1-5,TGTGCCAGCAGCCACCCGGGACAGTTCCAGCCCCAGCATTTT,CASSHPGQFQPQHF
TRBV20-1,NA,NA,14,TRBJ1-3,TGCAGTGCTGCATGGGGAAACTCTGGAAACACCATATATTTT,CSAAWGNSGNTIYF
TRBV28,NA,NA,16,TRBJ2-1,TGTGCCAGCAGTAGCGAGGCCGAGAGCTCCTACAATGAGCAGTTCTTC,CASSSEAESSYNEQFF
TRBV19,few,NA,13,TRBJ1-1,TGTGCCAGTAGTAGCGTGGGGGGCACTGAAGCTTTCTTT,CASSSVGGTEAFF
TRBV7-9,NA,TRBD1,14,TRBJ1-5,TGTGCCAGCAGCGAGACAGGGGGCGGCCAGCCCCAGCATTTT,CASSETGGGQPQHF
TRBV29-1,NA,TRBD2,15,TRBJ2-5,TGCAGCGTTGAAATCCTAGCGGAGGGACAAGAGACCCAGTACTTC,CSVEILAEGQETQYF
TRBV20-1,NA,TRBD1,14,TRBJ1-2,TGCAGTGCTTTTCCAGGGGGCTCTGCAGGTGGCTACACCTTC,CSAFPGGSAGGYTF
TRBV24-1,many,NA,13,TRBJ2-7,TGTGCCACCAGTGACCCCGGGTATGGCGAGCAGTACTTC,CATSDPGYGEQYF
TRBV12-3/TRBV12-4,once,NA,15,TRBJ1-6,TGTGCCAGCAGCCCGGAGGGGATGACGGGATCACCCCTCCACTTT,CASSPEGMTGSPLHF
TRBV5-1,NA,TRBD1,15,TRBJ1-4,TGCGCCAGCAGCTTGGGACAGGGGGCAGGTGAAAAACTGTTTTTT,CASSLGQGAGEKLFF